This TCR beta chain emerged from a study of shared clonotypes between healthy human individuals. V dropped 4 bases and J dropped 4; count of bases not matched to a gene: 11. The CDR3 has 16 amino acids. Germline loops: CDR1 SGHAT, CDR2 FQNNGV. CD45RO-negative cells were positively selected for CCR7, leaving out terminally differentiated effector memory CD45RA+ cells. Study-wide results and caveats: In a handful of donors, around 5.5% of naive CD4 clonotypes appeared in common. Among the subsets, naive ones generally showed larger estimated richness than memory ones.

Of note for this clone: As yet, its antigen is unknown.

Per the original methods: Sequence data from immunoSEQ were junction-only and lacked quality scores; consequently, filtering differed. The method was immunoSEQ multiplex PCR; TCRdb's version includes in-frame clones alone and lacks a portion of them. V and J calls and clone size follow that table, whereas D and trimming were derived from the DNA. This table has 650,000 to 800,000 clones, around 90% appearing once. The genes are TRBV11-2 and TRBJ1-1, with TRBD1 identical over 8 bases. The source of this sequence is a man aged 30 to 45 in good health. The source material was naive CD8+ T cells sorted from blood. The CDR3 sequence is CASSSITGGSGTEAFF. The CDR3, as DNA: TGTGCCAGCAGCTCTATTACAGGGGGTTCGGGCACTGAAGCTTTCTTT.